This is a list of T cell receptor beta chains from one sample in a study of beta chain features in type 1 diabetes. Sequencing used immunoSEQ multiplex PCR; TCRdb keeps in-frame clones, though not all of them. Of about 40,000 clones listed, around 49% are singletons. The sample taken for sequencing was central memory CD4+ T cells from blood. Source of these receptors: a woman aged 18-29 years in good health. CDR3s include the opening cysteine and the closing phenylalanine or tryptophan. The D gene is left open where the match is weak. Not all rows give a size; the values are once, few, many and, for expanded clones, a class.

D | J | size | V | CDR3 | DNA
- | TRBJ2-7 | - | TRBV5-1 | CASSLESNTAYEQYF | TGCGCCAGCAGCCTTGAGTCGAATACGGCCTACGAGCAGTACTTC
- | TRBJ2-7 | - | TRBV7-2 | CASRDSAPRREQYF | TGTGCCAGCAGGGACTCGGCCCCCCGGAGGGAGCAGTACTTC
- | TRBJ2-6 | - | TRBV19 | CASSVRSSGANVLTF | TGTGCCAGTAGTGTTCGTAGTTCTGGGGCCAACGTCCTGACTTTC
TRBD1 | TRBJ1-4 | - | TRBV5-6 | CASSLTGDASTNEKLFF | TGTGCCAGCAGTTTAACAGGGGACGCCTCAACTAATGAAAAACTGTTTTTT
- | TRBJ1-3 | - | TRBV2 | CASSQTQTGHRNTIYF | TGTGCCAGCAGTCAGACCCAAACAGGGCACAGAAACACCATATATTTT
TRBD1 | TRBJ1-2 | - | TRBV6-1 | CASSESYRGRNYGYTF | TGTGCCAGCAGTGAATCCTACAGGGGGCGCAACTATGGCTACACCTTC
- | TRBJ2-3 | few | TRBV2 | CASSESLGGATDTQYF | TGTGCCAGCAGTGAAAGTTTGGGGGGAGCCACAGATACGCAGTATTTT
TRBD2 | TRBJ2-1 | - | TRBV10-3 | CAISWREGYNEQFF | TGTGCCATCAGCTGGCGGGAGGGATACAATGAGCAGTTCTTC
- | TRBJ1-1 | - | TRBV6-1 | CASVQVTEAFF | TGTGCCAGCGTACAGGTCACTGAAGCTTTCTTT
TRBD1 | TRBJ2-3 | once | TRBV2 | CASSNRGLIDTQYF | TGTGCCAGCAGTAACAGGGGGTTGATCGATACGCAGTATTTT
- | TRBJ1-1 | - | TRBV7-6 | CASSPTPGRGSNTEAFF | TGTGCCAGCAGCCCGACCCCAGGGAGGGGATCGAACACTGAAGCTTTCTTT
TRBD2 | TRBJ2-3 | - | TRBV4-2 | CASSQETTREGDTQYF | TGTGCCAGCAGCCAAGAAACGACCCGGGAGGGAGATACGCAGTATTTT
TRBD2 | TRBJ2-3 | - | TRBV5-1 | CASSLGTSALSSTDTQYF | TGCGCCAGCAGCTTAGGAACTAGCGCCCTATCTAGCACAGATACGCAGTATTTT
TRBD2 | TRBJ2-7 | - | TRBV11-2 | CASSRVSGRASGEQYF | TGTGCCAGCAGCCGCGTTAGCGGGAGGGCTTCGGGTGAGCAGTACTTC
- | TRBJ1-1 | - | TRBV7-8 | CASSLEPRQNTEAFF | TGTGCCAGCAGCTTAGAACCACGACAGAACACTGAAGCTTTCTTT
TRBD2 | TRBJ2-1 | - | TRBV15 | CATSREPAGIYNEQFF | TGTGCCACCAGCAGAGAACCAGCGGGGATCTACAATGAGCAGTTCTTC
- | TRBJ1-1 | - | TRBV5-4 | CASSPMGGRDTEAFF | TGTGCCAGCAGCCCAATGGGGGGAAGAGACACTGAAGCTTTCTTT